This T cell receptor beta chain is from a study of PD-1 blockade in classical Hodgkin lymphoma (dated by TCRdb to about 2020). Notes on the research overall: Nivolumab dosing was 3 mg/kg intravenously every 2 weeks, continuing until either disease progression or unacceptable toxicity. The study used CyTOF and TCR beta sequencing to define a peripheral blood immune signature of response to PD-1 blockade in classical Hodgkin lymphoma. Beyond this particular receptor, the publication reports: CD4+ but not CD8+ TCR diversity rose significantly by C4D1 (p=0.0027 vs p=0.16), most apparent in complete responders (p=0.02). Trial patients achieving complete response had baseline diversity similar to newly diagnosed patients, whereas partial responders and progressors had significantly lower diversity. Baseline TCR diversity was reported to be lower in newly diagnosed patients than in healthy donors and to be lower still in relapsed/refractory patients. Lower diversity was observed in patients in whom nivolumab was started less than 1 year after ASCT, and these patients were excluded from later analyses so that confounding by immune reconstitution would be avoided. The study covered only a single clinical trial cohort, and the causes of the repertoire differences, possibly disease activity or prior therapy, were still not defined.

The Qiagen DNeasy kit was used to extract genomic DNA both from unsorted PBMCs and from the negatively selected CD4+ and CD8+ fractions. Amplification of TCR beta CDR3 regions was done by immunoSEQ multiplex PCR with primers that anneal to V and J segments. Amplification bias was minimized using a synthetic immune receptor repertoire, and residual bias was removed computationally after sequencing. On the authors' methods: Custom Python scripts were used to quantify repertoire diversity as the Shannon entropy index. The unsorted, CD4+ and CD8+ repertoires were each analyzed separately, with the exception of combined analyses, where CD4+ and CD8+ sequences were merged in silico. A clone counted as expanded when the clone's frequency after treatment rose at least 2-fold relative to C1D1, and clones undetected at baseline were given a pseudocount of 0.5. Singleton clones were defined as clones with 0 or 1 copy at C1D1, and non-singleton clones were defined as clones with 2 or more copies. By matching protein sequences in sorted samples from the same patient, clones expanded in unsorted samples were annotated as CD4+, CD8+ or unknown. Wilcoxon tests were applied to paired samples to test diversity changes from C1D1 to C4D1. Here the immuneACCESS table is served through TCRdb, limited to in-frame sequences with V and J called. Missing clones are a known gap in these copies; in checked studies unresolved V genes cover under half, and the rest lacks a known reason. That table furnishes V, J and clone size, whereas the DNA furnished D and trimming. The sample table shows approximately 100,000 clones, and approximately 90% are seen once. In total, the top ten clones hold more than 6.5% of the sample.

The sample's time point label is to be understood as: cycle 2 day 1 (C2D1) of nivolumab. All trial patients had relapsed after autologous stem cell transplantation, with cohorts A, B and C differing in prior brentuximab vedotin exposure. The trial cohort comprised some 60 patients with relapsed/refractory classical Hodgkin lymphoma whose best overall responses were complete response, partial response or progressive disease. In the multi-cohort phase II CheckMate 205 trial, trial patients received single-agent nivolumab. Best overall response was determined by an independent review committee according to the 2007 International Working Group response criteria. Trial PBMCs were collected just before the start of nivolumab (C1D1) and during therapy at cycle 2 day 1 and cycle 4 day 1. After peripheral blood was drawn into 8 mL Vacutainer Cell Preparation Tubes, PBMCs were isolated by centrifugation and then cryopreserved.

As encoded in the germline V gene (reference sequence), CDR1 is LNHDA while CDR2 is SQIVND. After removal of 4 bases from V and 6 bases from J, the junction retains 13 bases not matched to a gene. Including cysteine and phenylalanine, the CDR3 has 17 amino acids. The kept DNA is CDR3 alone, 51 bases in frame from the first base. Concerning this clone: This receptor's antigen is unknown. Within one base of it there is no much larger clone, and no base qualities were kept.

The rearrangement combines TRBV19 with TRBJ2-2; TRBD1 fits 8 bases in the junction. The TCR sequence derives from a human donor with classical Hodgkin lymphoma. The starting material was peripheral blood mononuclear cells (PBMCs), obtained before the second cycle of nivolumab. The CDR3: CASSTGGGRYLAGELFF. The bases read TGTGCCAGTAGTACAGGGGGCGGCCGCTATTTGGCCGGGGAGCTGTTTTTT.